This TCR beta chain was retrieved from a study of shared clonotypes between healthy human individuals. About the study: Researchers assigned three CD4 naive, three CD4 memory, two CD8 naive and one CD8 memory plate to each donor. Study results and caveats: The study found lower generation probabilities in non-shared clonotypes than in those shared by all four donors. Sampling involved blood alone; tissue repertoires likely differ.

Germline trimming cut 5 bases from V and 4 bases from J; bases unmatched to any gene: 9. The germline V gene has CDR1 MNHEY and CDR2 SMNVEV (reference sequence). The CDR3 runs to 17 residues. Sequencing used immunoSEQ multiplex PCR; TCRdb keeps in-frame clones, though not all of them. This sample yields more than 2 million clones, of which approximately 92% are seen a single time; approximately 1.6% belongs to the top ten. Naive CD8 cells, CD45RO-negative and positively selected for CCR7, excluded terminally differentiated effector memory CD45RA+ cells. Of note for this clone: What it binds is not known.

This chain uses TRBV27 with TRBJ2-7; 15 positions match TRBD2. The sequenced material came from naive CD8+ T cells from PBMCs. The origin of this receptor is a man between 18 and 35 years old in good health. Some clones in this sample may be carry-over from other donors' samples. The CDR3 sequence: CASSPGLAGGPIYEQYF. The CDR3 DNA reads TGTGCCAGCAGTCCCGGACTAGCGGGAGGGCCTATATACGAGCAGTACTTC.